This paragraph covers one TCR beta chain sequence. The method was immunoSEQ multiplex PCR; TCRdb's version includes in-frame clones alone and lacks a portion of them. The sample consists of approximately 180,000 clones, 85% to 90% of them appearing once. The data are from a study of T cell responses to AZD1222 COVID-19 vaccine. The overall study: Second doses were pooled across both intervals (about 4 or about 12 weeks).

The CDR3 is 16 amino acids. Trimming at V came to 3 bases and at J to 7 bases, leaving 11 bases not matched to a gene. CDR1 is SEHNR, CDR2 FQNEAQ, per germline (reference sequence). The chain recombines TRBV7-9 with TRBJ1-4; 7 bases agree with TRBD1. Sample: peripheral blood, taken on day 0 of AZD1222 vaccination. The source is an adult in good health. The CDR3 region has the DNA TGTGCCAGCAGCTTTCCAGGGGGGGCGAATGGTGAAAAACTGTTTTTT. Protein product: CASSFPGGANGEKLFF.